The 18 T cell receptor beta chains below were found in one sample sequenced in a study of T-cell memory formation after mild COVID-19. A single record per CDR3 protein comes from TCRdb applying MiXCR to the 5' RACE reads. The repertoire holds more than 350,000 distinct CDR3 sequences, with about 17% as singletons. Sequencing was carried out using PBMCs or a T cell subset sorted from them (not recorded which). The receptor set was obtained from a man between 18 and 29 years old who had mild COVID-19 (a few samples of this study predate the infection). Cell type and time point are not known.

This clonotype came up a few times. This rearrangement joins TRBV7-9 to TRBJ2-5; 10 positions match TRBD1. The CDR3 has 15 amino acids. After removal of 7 bases from V and 5 bases from J, the junction contained 10 bases not matched to a gene. Germline loops: CDR1 SEHNR, CDR2 FQNEAQ (reference sequence). The CDR3 is CASTGSDRGLETQYF. The CDR3 DNA follows: TGTGCCAGCACCGGAAGCGACAGGGGGCTGGAGACCCAGTACTTC.

This clonotype appeared a few times. The chain is built from TRBV3-1 and TRBJ2-7; D is unresolved. CDR3 length: 15 residues. Trimming removed 2 bases at V and 0 bases at J, with 11 bases between. Germline lookup yields CDR1 LGHDT and CDR2 YNNKEL (reference sequence). Here the CDR3 reads CASSQQHTTSYEQYF. CDR3 nucleotide sequence: TGTGCCAGCAGCCAACAGCATACTACCTCCTACGAGCAGTACTTC.

This clonotype came up once. The chain joins TRBV28 to TRBJ1-4; D remains ambiguous. V lost 6 bases and J lost 4, with 12 bases in between. The CDR3 spans 14 residues. In germline, CDR1 is MDHEN, CDR2 SYDVKM. The CDR3 spells CASSPGGVNEKLFF. In DNA, the CDR3 is TGTGCCAGCAGCCCGGGTGGTGTTAATGAAAAACTGTTTTTT.

The chain recombines TRBV7-9 with TRBJ2-7; D unclear. This CDR3 contains 12 residues. Germline values: CDR1 SEHNR, CDR2 FQNEAQ (reference sequence). Trimming stripped 4 bases from V and 4 bases from J, with 8 bases between. CDR3 nucleotide sequence: TGTGCCAGCAGCTCGATGAGTTACGAGCAGTACGTC. Its protein is CASSSMSYEQYV.

This chain uses TRBV7-2 with TRBJ2-5, with D possibly TRBD2 on 7 matching bases. The V end was cut by 6 bases, the J end by 6 bases, with 14 bases between. Germline V gene sequence: CDR1 SGHTA, CDR2 FQGNSA. The CDR3 has 13 residues. CDR3 bases: TGTGCCAGCAGGCAAAAGGGGGGGAAGACCCAGTACTTC. Its protein product is CASRQKGGKTQYF.

This clonotype was recorded a few times. This chain links TRBV5-6 with TRBJ2-5; D is perhaps TRBD1 or TRBD2 (5 bases each). Per germline, CDR1 SGHDT and CDR2 YYEEEE. V was clipped by 4 bases and J by 3 bases, with 10 bases between them. The CDR3 runs to 13 residues. In DNA form, the CDR3 reads TGTGCCAGCAGCCAGACAGCGGAAGAGACCCAGTACTTC. This sequence encodes CASSQTAEETQYF.

J is TRBJ2-1 and V is TRBV5-1, with D unresolved. Between the trimmed V and J ends, which lost 1 base and 2 bases, there was a span of 4 bases. The CDR3 runs to 13 residues. CDR1 is SGHRS and CDR2 is YFSETQ in the germline V gene. The CDR3 loop is CASSLPTYNEQFF. The CDR3 coding sequence is TGCGCCAGCAGCTTGCCGACCTACAATGAGCAGTTCTTC.

The chain uses TRBV4-3 and TRBJ1-2; D is ambiguous. CDR3 size: 13 residues. V gave up 0 bases and J gave up 11 bases, with 13 bases separating them. Per the germline V gene, CDR1 is LGHNA and CDR2 is YSLEER. CDR3 sequence: CASSQEMDGGYTF. CDR3 sequence (DNA): TGCGCCAGCAGCCAAGAAATGGACGGAGGTTACACCTTC.

CDR3 residues: CATSRDREGFWEKLFF. CDR3 DNA: TGTGCCACCAGCAGAGATCGGGAGGGGTTTTGGGAAAAACTGTTTTTT. This chain uses TRBV15 with TRBJ1-4, with TRBD1 as a possible D gene (5 bases). Trimming pared 0 bases from V and 8 bases from J, leaving 16 bases between. This CDR3 region has 16 residues. CDR1 and CDR2 from the germline V gene are LNHNV and YYDKDF (reference sequence). Using reference TRBV15 and TRBJ1-4 for the parts outside the CDR3, the full variable domain is DAMVIQNPRYQVTQFGKPVTLSCSQTLNHNVMYWYQQKSSQAPKLLFHYYDKDFNNEADTPDNFQSRRPNTSFCFLDIRSPGLGDTAMYLCATSRDREGFWEKLFFGSGTQLSVL.

A few counts support this clonotype. The chain employs TRBV4-1 and TRBJ1-2, with TRBD1 matching 8 bases. Per the germline V gene, CDR1 is MGHRA and CDR2 is YSYEKL. The CDR3 sequence is 17 residues long. V trimming: 4 bases; J trimming: 8 bases; junction bases outside the gene matches: 18. DNA of the CDR3: TGCGCCAGCAGCCGCGGGCTTGCTGGACAGGGCGCCCGGGGCTACACCTTC. Residues: CASSRGLAGQGARGYTF.

This clonotype was counted only a few times. The chain couples TRBV12-3 or TRBV12-4 to TRBJ1-2; no definite D call. Between the trimmed V and J ends, which lost 3 bases and 4 bases, there was a span of 3 bases. The CDR3 spans 11 residues. CDR3 in amino acids: CASSFLYGYTF. As DNA, the CDR3 is TGTGCCAGCAGTTTCCTCTATGGCTACACCTTC.

The chain joins TRBV6-2 or TRBV6-3 to TRBJ2-7, with 7 bases that match TRBD2. The CDR3 sequence is 13 residues long. The germline gives CDR1 MNHEY, CDR2 SVGEGT. With 7 bases clipped from V and 1 base from J, the junction kept 4 bases outside the gene matches. The DNA for the CDR3 is TGTGCCAGCATTCCAGCGGGATCCTACGAGCAGTACTTC. Its translation: CASIPAGSYEQYF.

The chain employs TRBV5-1 and TRBJ2-7; D might be TRBD2 (6 bases). CDR3 length: 15 residues. From germline, CDR1 is SGHRS and CDR2 YFSETQ. Trimming took 4 bases from V and 1 from J, leaving 15 bases between them. This CDR3 is CASSPLAWRSYEQYF. In DNA form, the CDR3 reads TGCGCCAGCAGCCCCCTAGCGTGGAGGTCCTACGAGCAGTACTTC.

With regard to this clonotype: At one end the junction does not follow the germline gene, possibly because of a read error. The rearrangement uses TRBV5-1 and TRBJ2-5, with TRBD2 as a possible D gene (6 bases). This CDR3 contains 13 residues. CDR1 is SGHRS, CDR2 YFSETQ, per germline. CDR3 in DNA: TGCGCCAGCAGCTTCGCGGGGCAAGAGACCAAGTACTTC. It yields the protein CASSFAGQETKYF.

This clonotype was found a few times. The CDR3 sequence is CASSPRRGEGYTF. The CDR3 DNA follows: TGTGCCAGCAGCCCCCGCAGGGGAGAGGGCTACACCTTC. This chain uses TRBV7-2 with TRBJ1-2; tentative D call: TRBD1 (6 bases). V was cut by 5 bases and J by 8 bases, with 15 bases left in between. The germline CDR1 and CDR2 sequences are SGHTA and FQGNSA. The length of the CDR3 is 13 residues.

This clonotype has a handful of counts. This sequence joins TRBV4-1 and TRBJ1-2, with D possibly TRBD1 on 6 matching bases. V gave up 0 bases and J gave up 7 bases, with 18 bases separating them. The CDR3 consists of 16 residues. CDR1 MGHRA and CDR2 YSYEKL come from the germline V gene. CDR3 protein: CASSQELRGDPSGYTF. The CDR3 nucleotides read TGCGCCAGCAGCCAAGAATTGAGGGGGGATCCAAGTGGCTACACCTTC.

This chain links TRBV7-9 with TRBJ1-6; D perhaps matches TRBD1 (6 bases). V was trimmed by 7 bases and J by 6 bases, leaving 28 bases between them. CDR3 length: 19 residues. From germline, CDR1 is SEHNR and CDR2 FQNEAQ (reference sequence). This CDR3 reads CASTPIRPGTRRINSPLHF. The CDR3 region has the DNA TGTGCCAGCACCCCTATACGACCCGGGACACGGAGAATTAATTCACCCCTCCACTTT.

This clonotype has just a few counts. A read error may explain this, as a much larger clone is one base away. This sequence joins TRBV12-3 or TRBV12-4 and TRBJ2-1; no clear D gene. There are 11 residues in the CDR3. V lost 6 bases and J 2 bases, leaving 2 bases between the germline ends. The CDR3 DNA reads TGTGCCAGCAGAACCTACAATGAGCAGTTCTTC. It codes for CASRTYNEQFF.